This TCR beta chain was obtained from a study of a mutant IDH1 vaccine in newly diagnosed glioma. About the study: Investigators started vaccination 4-6 weeks after radiotherapy alone, or with temozolomide cycles. Patients were pretreated with radiotherapy, temozolomide, or both, mostly both.

General study findings and limits: Among top peripheral T cell clonotypes, changes seemed unrelated to pseudoprogression.

CDR3 size: 14 residues. Germline loops: CDR1 GTSNPN, CDR2 SVGIG (reference sequence). The V gene end was trimmed by 5 bases and the J gene end by 2 bases; junction bases not matched to a gene: 0. The protocol was immunoSEQ multiplex PCR, while the TCRdb copy is restricted to in-frame clones and leaves out a portion. The table lists fewer than 95,000 clones, 70% to 90% of them singletons. As to this clone: Its antigen is as yet unknown.

Sample time point: week 47, end of study. In every dose of vaccine, 300 ug of mutant IDH1 20-mer peptide was given alongside topical imiquimod. This chain links TRBV30 with TRBJ2-5, with TRBD2 matching 15 bases. The clonotype comes from a man aged 40-49 years with glioma. Sequences were derived from PBMCs, sampled from a glioma patient whose treatment included an IDH1 peptide vaccine. The DNA of the CDR3 is TGTGCCTGGGGGACTAGCGGGGGGCAAGAGACCCAGTACTTC. This encodes CAWGTSGGQETQYF.